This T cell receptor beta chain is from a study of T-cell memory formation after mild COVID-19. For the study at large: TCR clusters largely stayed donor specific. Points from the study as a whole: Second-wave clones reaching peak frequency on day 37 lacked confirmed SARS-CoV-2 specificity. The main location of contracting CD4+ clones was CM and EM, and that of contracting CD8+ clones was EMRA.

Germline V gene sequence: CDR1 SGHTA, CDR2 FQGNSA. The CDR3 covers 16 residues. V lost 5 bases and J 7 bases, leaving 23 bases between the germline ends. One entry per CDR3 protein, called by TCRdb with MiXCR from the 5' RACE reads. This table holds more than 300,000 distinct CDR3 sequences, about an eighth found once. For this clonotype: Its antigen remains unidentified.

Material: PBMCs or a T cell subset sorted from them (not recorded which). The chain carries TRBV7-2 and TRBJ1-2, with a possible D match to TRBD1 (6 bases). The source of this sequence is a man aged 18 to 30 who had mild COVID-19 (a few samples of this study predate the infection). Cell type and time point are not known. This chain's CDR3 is CASSPSLGQGPFGYTF. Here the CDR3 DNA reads TGTGCCAGCAGCCCCAGCTTGGGGCAGGGGCCGTTTGGCTACACCTTC.